This T cell receptor beta chain was obtained from a study of blood T cells in healthy people across ages. The use of a sample-barcoded 5' primer and a J-beta primer mix characterized a second PCR of 7 to 11 cycles. From the 5' RACE reads, TCRdb called clonotypes with MiXCR, one entry per CDR3 protein. The sample holds roughly 800,000 distinct CDR3 sequences, roughly 40% seen once. PBMCs were isolated at a quantity of at least 7 million per sample. Sequencing was done on a sample of blood. This clonotype originated in a man younger than 35 in good health.

The CDR3 nucleotides read TGCGCCAGCAGCCAAGATCAGGTGAATTGTGAGCAGTTCTTC. Translated, it gives CASSQDQVNCEQFF. The genes are TRBV4-1 and TRBJ2-1; D not certain. The CDR3 spans 14 residues. Germline V lookup: CDR1 MGHRA, CDR2 YSYEKL. V lost 0 bases, J lost 9 bases, and 12 bases lay in between.